The 5 T cell receptor beta chains below come from one sample, sequenced in a study of T cell responses to AZD1222 COVID-19 vaccine. Only in-frame clones appear in the TCRdb table, and some are missing; sequencing was by immunoSEQ multiplex PCR. This table has some 130,000 clones, about 90% appearing once. Sequencing used peripheral blood, obtained on day 0 of AZD1222 vaccination. The receptors here all came from an adult in good health.

The V call is TRBV4-1, the J call TRBJ1-4, with a weak D call TRBD1 (5 bases). The V gene lost 4 bases and the J gene lost 4 bases, with 16 bases spanning the gap. Per germline, CDR1 MGHRA and CDR2 YSYEKL. The CDR3 sequence is 16 residues long. CDR3 bases: TGCGCCAGCAGCCCGATGCCCACAGGTTTTAATGAAAAACTGTTTTTT. It codes for CASSPMPTGFNEKLFF.

The chain combines TRBV3-1 (or the pseudogene TRBV3-2) with TRBJ1-5, with 7 bases lining up with TRBD1. The germline gives CDR1 LGHDT, CDR2 YNNKEL (reference sequence). The CDR3 length is 13 residues. The J segment lost 6 bases and the V segment lost 4 bases, leaving 3 bases of the junction unmatched. CDR3 residues: CASSPQGVQPQHF. DNA for the CDR3: TGTGCCAGCAGCCCTCAGGGGGTTCAGCCCCAGCATTTT.

The chain employs TRBV2 and TRBJ1-5; D may be TRBD1 (6 bases). V was pared by 4 bases and J by 2 bases, with 9 bases between. The CDR3 runs to 14 residues. Germline CDR1 reads SNHLY; CDR2 reads FYNNEI. The CDR3 DNA reads TGTGCCAGCAGTGGAGGGGGAGGCAATCAGCCCCAGCATTTT. Protein product: CASSGGGGNQPQHF. Based on the CDR3 plus reference TRBV2 and TRBJ1-5, the full variable domain is EPEVTQTPSHQVTQMGQEVILRCVPISNHLYFYWYRQILGQKVEFLVSFYNNEISEKSEIFDDQFSVERPDGSNFTLKIRSTKLEDSAMYFCASSGGGGNQPQHFGDGTRLSIL.

The count of this clone is one. The rearrangement links TRBV25-1 to TRBJ2-1; a weak D match, TRBD1 (6 bases). Trimming shortened V by 3 bases and J by 4 bases, and 16 bases separated the two germline ends. Germline CDR1 is MGHDK and CDR2 is SYGVNS. CDR3 length equals 16 residues. The CDR3 here is CASSDGTPLRYNEQFF. The DNA of the CDR3 is TGTGCCAGCAGTGATGGGACACCCCTACGTTACAATGAGCAGTTCTTC.

The chain employs TRBV6-5 and TRBJ1-2; D may be TRBD1 (6 bases). Germline CDR1 MNHEY, CDR2 SVGAGI. Trimming cost V 0 bases and J 8 bases, with 10 bases left between them. This CDR3 has 13 residues. The CDR3 nucleotides are TGTGCCAGCAGTTACTCGAACAGGGACGGCTACACCTTC. It specifies CASSYSNRDGYTF.